The 25 T cell receptor beta chains in this list originate from one sample, sequenced in a study of blood T cell repertoires in COVID-19. Libraries were prepared by immunoSEQ multiplex PCR; TCRdb keeps only in-frame clonotypes and omits some of them. The profile covers around 300,000 clones, with about nine tenths appearing a single time and 2% to 2.5% taken by the ten largest. Sequencing was performed on peripheral blood. Receptors were obtained from a man aged 45-65 years with acute or convalescent COVID-19.

The V call is TRBV12-3 or TRBV12-4, the J call TRBJ1-4; no reliable D call. The CDR3 is 13 amino acids. V lost 4 bases to trimming and J lost 7 bases, with 10 bases between them. The CDR3 region has the DNA TGTGCCAGCAGTTCCCGCAACACTGAAAAACTGTTTTTT. This translates into CASSSRNTEKLFF.

This chain links TRBV5-4 with TRBJ2-5; maybe TRBD2 (7 bases). The CDR3 is made up of 14 amino acids. Deletions cut 1 base from V and 7 bases from J, with 14 bases between. CDR1 and CDR2 from the germline V gene are SGHNT and YYREEE (reference sequence). The CDR3 here is CASSLRGGAGTQYF. CDR3 sequence (DNA): TGTGCCAGCAGCTTGCGCGGGGGCGCTGGGACCCAGTACTTC.

The chain combines TRBV6-5 with TRBJ1-2; 7 positions match TRBD1. Trimming cost V 0 bases and J 5 bases; bases outside gene matches: 3. Germline V gene lookup returns CDR1 MNHEY and CDR2 SVGAGI. The CDR3 runs to 14 residues. The DNA for the CDR3 is TGTGCCAGCAGTTACTCCGGGACAGAGTATGGCTACACCTTC. It is translated as CASSYSGTEYGYTF.

V gene TRBV30 combines with J gene TRBJ2-3; 9 bases map to TRBD2. The CDR3 sequence is 19 residues long. Germline trimming cut 3 bases from V and 2 bases from J; bases unmatched to any gene: 18. Germline V gene lookup returns CDR1 GTSNPN and CDR2 SVGIG (reference sequence). Here the CDR3 reads CAWSSQLFLAGVSTDTQYF. The CDR3 DNA reads as TGTGCCTGGAGCTCCCAACTATTTTTAGCGGGGGTCTCCACAGATACGCAGTATTTT.

The chain recombines TRBV7-3 with TRBJ2-2, with TRBD2 identical over 7 bases. Trimming cost V 1 base and J 2 bases; bases outside gene matches: 10. CDR3 length: 18 residues. The germline V gene encodes CDR1 SGHTA and CDR2 FQGTGA. CDR3 in DNA: TGTGCCAGCAGCTTAATTGGCGGGGGAACAGGAAACACCGGGGAGCTGTTTTTT. It translates to CASSLIGGGTGNTGELFF.

The J gene is TRBJ2-2, the V gene TRBV4-1; TRBD2 is a possible D gene (5 bases). Germline loops: CDR1 MGHRA, CDR2 YSYEKL. The CDR3 runs 16 residues. Trimming took 0 bases from V and 6 from J, leaving 14 bases between them. The chain's CDR3 is CASSQDWRALAGELFF. In nucleotides, the CDR3 is TGCGCCAGCAGCCAAGATTGGCGGGCTCTCGCCGGGGAGCTGTTTTTT.

The chain uses TRBV3-1 (or the pseudogene TRBV3-2) and TRBJ2-2, with D perhaps matching TRBD2 (6 bases). Germline CDR1 is LGHDT and CDR2 is YNNKEL (reference sequence). Between the trimmed V and J ends, which lost 10 bases and 5 bases, there was a span of 11 bases. CDR3 size: 12 residues. CDR3 nucleotide sequence: TGTGCCACTCACCGGGGGACCGGGGAGCTGTTTTTT. Protein: CATHRGTGELFF.

The V call is TRBV14, the J call TRBJ2-1, with D perhaps matching TRBD1 (5 bases). Germline lookup yields CDR1 SGHDN and CDR2 FVKESK. This CDR3 is built from 16 residues. Trimming pared 0 bases from V and 7 bases from J, leaving 16 bases between. CDR3 protein: CASSQETFWGHNEQFF. CDR3 sequence (DNA): TGTGCCAGCAGCCAAGAAACTTTCTGGGGCCATAATGAGCAGTTCTTC.

The J gene is TRBJ2-7, the V gene TRBV2; D is unclear. V was clipped by 1 base and J by 0 bases, with 7 bases between them. This CDR3 has 14 amino acids. The germline CDR1 and CDR2 sequences are SNHLY and FYNNEI. This CDR3 is CASSEGRLSYEQYF. CDR3 DNA sequence: TGTGCCAGCAGTGAAGGCCGACTCTCCTACGAGCAGTACTTC.

The chain links TRBV5-1 to TRBJ2-2, with unresolved D. This CDR3 is built from 14 residues. The V and J ends lost 10 bases and 1 base respectively, with 14 bases between them. CDR1 SGHRS and CDR2 YFSETQ come from the germline V gene. In nucleotides, the CDR3 is TGCGCCGGCCGCGACGGAGAGAACACCGGGGAGCTGTTTTTT. Amino acid sequence: CAGRDGENTGELFF.

The chain links TRBV7-9 to TRBJ1-2; the D gene is possibly TRBD1 (6 bases). Trimming stripped 5 bases from V and 0 bases from J, with 19 bases between. The CDR3 sequence is 17 residues long. Germline V gene data show CDR1 as SEHNR and CDR2 as FQNEAQ (reference sequence). The CDR3 region is CASSPRLGTPANYGYTF. As DNA, the CDR3 is TGTGCCAGCAGCCCCCGACTGGGGACACCAGCTAACTATGGCTACACCTTC.

The chain has TRBV7-9 and TRBJ2-6; 9 bases are shared with TRBD1. The V and J ends lost 6 bases and 4 bases, in that order; junction bases with no gene match: 10. The V gene's germline CDR1 is SEHNR and CDR2 FQNEAQ (reference sequence). This CDR3 comprises 17 residues. For the CDR3, the DNA is TGTGCCAGCAGGGCCGGGACAGGGCGGCCCGGGGCCAACGTCCTGACTTTC. It yields the protein CASRAGTGRPGANVLTF.

The chain links TRBV6-5 to TRBJ1-6; D perhaps matches TRBD1 (5 bases). CDR1 is MNHEY and CDR2 is SVGAGI in the germline V gene. CDR3 length equals 12 residues. CDR3 residues: CGAGTYNSPLHF. The CDR3 bases are TGTGGCGCAGGGACCTATAATTCACCCCTCCACTTT.

The rearrangement links TRBV30 to TRBJ1-2; D is possibly TRBD1 (6 bases). The CDR3 sequence is 13 residues long. Looked up from germline, CDR1 is GTSNPN and CDR2 is SVGIG (reference sequence). Between the trimmed V and J ends, which lost 2 bases and 4 bases, there was a span of 11 bases. This CDR3 reads CAWSIGGLYGYTF. The CDR3 DNA is TGTGCCTGGAGTATCGGGGGGCTCTATGGCTACACCTTC.

V gene TRBV29-1 combines with J gene TRBJ2-5; 12 bases agree with TRBD1. The V gene end was trimmed by 7 bases and the J gene end by 1 base; junction bases not matched to a gene: 16. Germline values: CDR1 SQVTM, CDR2 ANQGSEA. The CDR3 has 18 amino acids. The CDR3 sequence: CSAEGTGGLRALQETQYF. CDR3 bases: TGCAGCGCCGAAGGGACAGGGGGCCTAAGAGCCCTCCAAGAGACCCAGTACTTC. The full variable domain, rest sourced from reference TRBV29-1 and TRBJ2-5, is SAVISQKPSRDICQRGTSLTIQCQVDSQVTMMFWYRQQPGQSLTLIATANQGSEATYESGFVIDKFPISRPNLTFSTLTVSNMSPEDSSIYLCSAEGTGGLRALQETQYFGPGTRLLVL.

The V and J genes are TRBV7-6 and TRBJ2-7; D unresolved. Germline assignment: CDR1 SGHVS and CDR2 FNYEAQ. Trimming stripped 5 bases from V and 0 bases from J, with 5 bases between. CDR3 length equals 12 residues. CDR3 coding DNA: TGTGCCAGCAGCCCCTACTCCTACGAGCAGTACTTC. Its translation: CASSPYSYEQYF.

This clone was detected a few times. The genes are TRBV4-1 and TRBJ1-1; D unresolved. V lost 5 bases and J 4 bases, leaving 14 bases between the germline ends. CDR1 and CDR2 from the germline V gene are MGHRA and YSYEKL. CDR3 length: 14 residues. CDR3 sequence: CASSYGGRSTEAFF. CDR3 DNA sequence: TGCGCCAGCAGCTATGGCGGGCGGTCCACTGAAGCTTTCTTT.

The DNA of the CDR3 is TGTGCCAGCTCAATACAGGGGCAGGGGCAGCCCCAGCATTTT. Translation gives CASSIQGQGQPQHF. This chain connects TRBV18 to TRBJ1-5; 7 positions agree with TRBD1. The CDR3 spans 14 residues. The V and J ends lost 5 bases and 7 bases, in that order; junction bases with no gene match: 8. Germline V gene lookup returns CDR1 KGHSH and CDR2 LQKENI.

The chain joins TRBV9 to TRBJ2-3, with a tentative D call TRBD2 (6 bases). CDR3 size: 15 residues. Germline-derived CDR1 and CDR2 are SGDLS and YYNGEE. V shed 2 bases and J shed 2 bases, with 12 bases lying between them. The CDR3 sequence is CASSVSAGITDTQYF. CDR3 DNA: TGTGCCAGCAGCGTCTCGGCGGGGATCACAGATACGCAGTATTTT.

V and J are TRBV9 and TRBJ2-7; 7 bases line up with TRBD1. CDR3 length: 14 amino acids. Looked up from germline, CDR1 is SGDLS and CDR2 is YYNGEE. The ends lost 2 bases at V and 4 bases at J; junction bases unmatched: 6. The CDR3 loop is CASSVDRDVYEQYF. In nucleotides, the CDR3 is TGTGCCAGCAGCGTCGACAGGGATGTATACGAGCAGTACTTC.

The V call is TRBV18, the J call TRBJ1-5; D is perhaps TRBD1 (6 bases). There are 15 residues in the CDR3. Germline loops: CDR1 KGHSH, CDR2 LQKENI. The V end lost 3 bases, the J end lost 1 base, and 10 bases lay between the germline ends. CDR3 sequence: CASSPLRGSNQPQHF. The CDR3, as DNA: TGTGCCAGCTCACCCCTTAGGGGGAGCAATCAGCCCCAGCATTTT.

The chain has TRBV6-5 and TRBJ1-2; 7 bases agree with TRBD1. The length of the CDR3 is 13 residues. Looked up from germline, CDR1 is MNHEY and CDR2 is SVGAGI. V lost 0 bases and J lost 7; bases outside the gene matches: 2. CDR3 sequence reads: CASSYSTGFGYTF. CDR3 sequence (DNA): TGTGCCAGCAGTTACTCGACAGGGTTTGGCTACACCTTC.

The V and J genes are TRBV6-4 and TRBJ2-5, with a weak D call TRBD2 (6 bases). Trimming stripped 4 bases from V and 4 bases from J, with 10 bases between. The CDR3 has 13 residues. Germline values: CDR1 MRHNA, CDR2 SNTAGT. The CDR3 sequence is CASSADGGETQYF. CDR3 nucleotides: TGTGCCAGCAGTGCAGACGGGGGAGAGACCCAGTACTTC.

The CDR3 spells CASSQDSPPNTGELFF. In nucleotides, the CDR3 is TGTGCCAGCAGCCAAGATTCTCCCCCGAACACCGGGGAGCTGTTTTTT. This chain links TRBV3-1 (or the pseudogene TRBV3-2) with TRBJ2-2; D unresolved. Trimming took off 0 bases at V and 0 bases at J, with 8 bases between the two ends. Looked up from germline, CDR1 is LGHDT and CDR2 is YNNKEL (reference sequence). The CDR3 has 16 amino acids.

This chain joins TRBV29-1 and TRBJ2-3, with TRBD2 matching over 9 bases. The length of the CDR3 is 14 residues. V was pared by 4 bases and J by 7 bases, with 9 bases of the junction left unmatched. The germline V gene encodes CDR1 SQVTM and CDR2 ANQGSEA. The chain's CDR3 is CSVGMRGGYNTQYF. For the CDR3, the DNA is TGCAGCGTTGGTATGCGGGGGGGTTATAATACGCAGTATTTT.